This T cell receptor (beta chain) was recorded in a study of cytomegalovirus exposure and HLA in healthy donors (dated by TCRdb to about 2017). About the investigation overall: An earlier analysis of some 600 of the donors reported 276 Gb of sequence data and 117 million unique TCR beta sequences obtained from roughly 180 million T cells. About 280 gigabases of sequencing data and tens of millions of unique TCR sequences made up an early release that covered roughly 670 HLA-typed donors. HLA typing included class I and class II loci at four-digit resolution. Besides the first cohort of about 730 subjects, a separate validation cohort made up of 120 or so different subjects was used. Across about 380 genotyped donors of the cohort, an average of about 250,000 unique TCR beta nucleotide sequences per donor were sequenced, and around 19% of those sequences were non-productive. Among the 398 genotyped donors, approximately 81% belonged to the genetic ancestry cluster associated with self-reported Caucasian donors. About 5 DR-DQ haplotypes were handled as single units for association and clustering, since linkage in the cohort was strong. To study patterns of TCR occurrence, a later analysis re-analyzed previously published TCR beta repertoires from 666 donors and added high-resolution HLA genotyping. The number of typed donors differed by locus: roughly 629-640 for A, B, C, DRB1 and DQB1; some 540 for DQA1; approximately 600 for DPA1; and roughly 490 for DPB1. The study aimed to test whether signatures of past pathogen exposure could be identified by cataloging public T cell receptors. In a later genetic analysis, genome-wide SNP genotypes for about three fifths of the roughly 670 donors were used, and that subset was treated as a discovery cohort. In the later analysis, no new phenotypic data were used to find candidate immune exposures; instead, reliance was placed on TCR beta sequences and their occurrence across donors. In an earlier analysis of 587 of the donors, high-throughput TCR beta sequencing was used to judge whether each TCR beta V gene segment behaved as functional or pseudogenic. The study profiled the T cell repertoires of hundreds of subjects by immunosequencing and related them to cytomegalovirus serostatus. All discovery cohort repertoires had been generated on a single sequencing platform. To predict cytomegalovirus infection status, the study combined high-throughput TCR immunosequencing, statistical association of individual TCRs with disease status, and machine learning. Donor age, sex, ethnicity and CMV serostatus were collected together with the repertoire data. Study-wide conclusions, independent of this receptor: While some public TCRs were present in many individuals, most TCR sequences turned up only very rarely across donors. A few of the identified cytomegalovirus-associated TCR beta chains were confirmed in vitro to be specific for cytomegalovirus antigens. A total of fewer than 200 TCR beta chains were listed by the study as associated with cytomegalovirus. This cohort had only TCR beta chains sequenced, and the lack of alpha or paired-chain data limited which features could be detected. Some IMGT-functional V segments, including TRBV6-2 and TRBV6-3, could not be told apart with the 87-base-pair reads, so those segments were excluded. In an earlier analysis of several hundred of the donors, most TCR beta V segments were observed in productive rearrangements about 87% or about 30% of the time, broadly matching IMGT annotations. In both the original and validation cohorts, the classifier was reported to diagnose cytomegalovirus status with high specificity and sensitivity. In a later genetic analysis, fewer N-insertions in productive TCRs were reported among donors in an Asian-associated ancestry cluster than the roughly 700-donor mean. A later analysis found that most CMV-associated TCR beta chains appeared HLA-restricted, with HLA associations seemingly driven largely by CMV exposure. Roughly uniform sequencing depth across donors was assumed in presence/absence analyses, although this assumption may not hold. A later analysis reported that several top co-occurrence clusters appeared linked to parvovirus B19, influenza, CMV and Epstein-Barr virus. The earlier analysis of some 560 of the donors excluded roughly 17 rarely observed V segments, including chromosome 9 orphons, because counts were too low. A further reported finding was that TCR beta sequences accurately predicted the HLA-A and HLA-B alleles for most subjects in the first cohort. HLA typing was unavailable for some donors at each locus, so association tests used only the typed subset. When HLA alleles, especially DR and DQ, strongly co-occurred, TCR associations were difficult to assign to individual alleles. In a later analysis, TCR association rates were found to vary across HLA loci, with the most associated TCRs seen for DRB1 alleles and the fewest for HLA-C alleles. Immune exposure information for the cohort was limited to CMV serostatus. A later genetic analysis associated a missense DCLRE1C variant with V-gene and J-gene trimming of TCR beta chains, and an independent cohort replicated the association. The sequencing pipeline was judged likely to have produced a cluster of highly shared sequence variants as a technical artifact. In a later analysis, HLA-associated TCR beta chains were found to be more clonally expanded and to have lower generation probabilities than equally common non-associated chains. Linkage disequilibrium might explain the correlated functional status among segregating V segments, but an unknown experimental factor could not be excluded. According to the authors, the approach could potentially be generalized to other disease states and immunological phenotypes. Specific HLA alleles were associated with roughly 17,000 TCR beta sequences at a false discovery rate of 0.05 in a later analysis.

Receptor libraries were prepared by the immunoSEQ multiplex PCR assay. A mixture of 60 forward primers for TCR Vbeta segments and 13 reverse primers for TCR Jbeta segments was used in the multiplex PCR. Amplification of the CDR3 region of rearranged TCR beta genes was performed with a multiplex PCR assay on genomic DNA. On the Illumina HiSeq System, the amplified TCR beta libraries were sequenced as 87-base-pair reads. The original pipeline was this. A later analysis tallied some 79 million unique TCR beta chains across the 666 repertoires, and approximately 11 million of those chains were shared by two or more donors. A nearest-neighbor algorithm error-corrected the raw reads and collapsed the reads into unique sequences, merging closely related sequences to remove PCR and sequencing errors. V, D and J gene segments were assigned by aligning CDR3 sequences to IMGT reference sequences. Each retained sequence needed at least a six-nucleotide match to both a V gene segment and a J gene segment. A rearrangement was called productive if the CDR3 had no stop codons and remained in frame with V and J, and every other rearrangement was called non-productive. CDR3 was defined by IMGT convention, running from the second conserved V-encoded cysteine to the conserved J-encoded phenylalanine. The earlier analysis of fewer than 750 of the donors excluded sequences that lacked an unambiguous match to a single V gene segment. An earlier analysis of a few hundred of the donors classified V segments as functional when productive rearrangements were above 56.7% and as segregating when the standard deviation between donors was above 5%. A statistical classification framework was built for diagnosing cytomegalovirus status from the catalog of TCR beta chain sequences. A later analysis assigned V and J genes by comparing TCR nucleotide sequences with IMGT/GENE-DB human TR gene sequences. The TCRdist pipeline was used in a later analysis to assign CDR3 sequences and most-parsimonious VDJ recombination scenarios. In a later analysis, each TCR beta chain was defined by its CDR3 amino acid sequence together with its V-gene family, and reads without a unique V-gene family were excluded. In a later analysis, 450 to 600 highly shared, low-generation-probability nucleotide sequences were removed to address suspected cross-contamination and a sequencing artifact. In a later analysis, a clonal expansion index was calculated for each public chain from normalized within-repertoire ranks of inferred template counts. In a later analysis, generation probabilities were computed with a VDJ recombination model fitted to out-of-frame rearrangements, and the resulting probabilities were checked against IGoR. Hypergeometric tests were used in a later analysis to score TCR-TCR, TCR-HLA and TCR-CMV co-occurrence, with a repertoire-size bias correction applied to the TCR pairs. A later analysis estimated false discovery rates by permuting HLA or CMV assignments 20 times. A later analysis grouped co-occurring TCRs with DBSCAN, adding TCRdist sequence similarity when clustering within HLA-allele-positive subsets. Co-occurrence clustering excluded repertoires with fewer than 30,000 or more than 120,000 public chains, plus five with anomalous nucleotide sharing. In TCRdb, the immuneACCESS table is reduced to in-frame sequences with V and J assigned. These tables do not hold every clone; where another copy was compared, an unresolved V gene accounts for under half, and the others remain unexplained. That table furnishes V, J and clone size, whereas the DNA furnished D and trimming. The sample table lists roughly 290,000 clones, 75% to 85% of them with a count of one. About 0.3% of the sample is held by the ten biggest clonotypes.

Notes on this clone: The antigen it recognizes is unknown. No base qualities exist here, and no much larger clone lies one base off it. The same CDR3 can be traced to other DNA sequences in this sample.

The cohort comprised some 700 healthy bone marrow donors. Cohort members were all nominally healthy when sampled, although unrecorded immune exposures were likely present. The donor tested CMV seronegative and was one of the 352 seronegative cohort members. A peripheral blood sample was provided by each donor, and peripheral blood mononuclear cells were used for TCR beta sequencing. Genomic DNA was extracted from the blood cell samples with the Qiagen DNeasy Blood Extraction Kit. The junction shows trimming of 9 bases on V and 4 bases on J, and the gene matches do not reach 8 bases of it. The germline V gene sets CDR1 to MNHEY and CDR2 to SVGAGI. Measured from the cysteine to the phenylalanine, the CDR3 is 13 residues long. The entry retains the CDR3 DNA only, 39 bases that are in frame from base 1.

Sequenced sample: PBMCs. This TCR came from a girl aged 2 to 9 in good health and CMV-seronegative. The chain is encoded by TRBV6-5 joined to TRBJ2-7; 8 central nucleotides agree with TRBD1. Here is the DNA: TGTGCCAGTTCGCCAGGGGGCTCGTACGAGCAGTACTTC. This yields the protein CASSPGGSYEQYF.